This paragraph reports one T cell receptor (beta chain). Its antigen is unidentified. Germline V gives CDR1 SGHRS, CDR2 YFSETQ. The ends were cut back, 0 bases at V and 1 base at J, with 11 bases in the middle. The CDR3 is made up of 17 amino acids. The PCR used 60 Vbeta and 13 Jbeta primers. Generated by immunoSEQ multiplex PCR, the TCRdb table keeps only in-frame clones and is missing some. The sample holds fewer than 120,000 clones, 65% to 80% seen once. These data originate in a study of cytomegalovirus exposure and HLA in healthy donors. The study's findings and limits: Being indistinguishable, some V segments were excluded, TRBV6-2 and TRBV6-3 among them. Fewer N-insertions than the roughly 670-donor mean were reportedly shown by an Asian-associated ancestry cluster in a later analysis. A later analysis linked a missense variant in DCLRE1C to the trimming of TCR beta V and J genes.

This chain connects TRBV5-1 to TRBJ1-6; D unresolved. This TCR was sampled from a young man in good health and CMV-seropositive. Sequencing was done on a sample of PBMCs. The CDR3 DNA is TGCGCCAGCAGCTTGGTTTACCCAGAATCCTATAATTCACCCCTCCACTTT. Its protein product is CASSLVYPESYNSPLHF.